The TCR beta chain under discussion was sequenced for a study of T-cell memory formation after mild COVID-19. Study as a whole: The study found TCR clusters largely donor specific.

TCRdb reanalysed the 5' RACE reads using MiXCR and keeps one entry per CDR3 protein. The sample consists of more than 400,000 distinct CDR3 sequences, around a sixth of them appearing once. This CDR3 contains 11 residues. V was cut by 7 bases and J by 3 bases, with 6 bases left in between. This TCR derives from an adult woman who had mild COVID-19 (a few samples of this study predate the infection). Cell type and time point are not known. The V call is TRBV12-3 or TRBV12-4, the J call TRBJ1-1, with unresolved D. The sample was PBMCs or a T cell subset sorted from them (not recorded which). In DNA, the CDR3 is TGTGCCAGCACCCAGGACACTGAAGCTTTCTTT. This encodes CASTQDTEAFF.